The 13 T cell receptor beta chains listed next were all sequenced from one sample in a study of tumor T cells in aggressive B-cell lymphoma (TCRdb year 2017). Library generation was performed with the immunoSEQ multiplex PCR assay. The immuneACCESS repertoire file appears here via TCRdb, limited to in-frame rearrangements. These files lack a portion of the clones; in checked studies, under half of the deficit traces to unresolved V genes, and the cause of the others is not known. For this sample there are 2,500 or so clones; roughly four fifths appear just once. The top ten clones comprise approximately 12% of the sample. The sequenced material came from tumor tissue. These TCRs come from an adult with diffuse large B cell lymphoma.

The chain uses TRBV5-6 and TRBJ2-7; 7 bases map to TRBD1. The CDR3 is 15 amino acids. The germline V gene has CDR1 SGHDT and CDR2 YYEEEE. Trimming took 1 base from V and 7 from J; bases not matched to a gene: 11. CDR3 loop: CASSLYAGGRREQYF. The CDR3 coding sequence is TGTGCCAGCAGCTTGTATGCAGGGGGAAGGAGAGAGCAGTACTTC.

The CDR3 region is CASSLDGHYEQYF. The CDR3 nucleotides read TGTGCCAGCAGCTTAGACGGACATTACGAGCAGTACTTC. The chain links TRBV7-3 to TRBJ2-7; D perhaps matches TRBD1 (5 bases). Germline CDR1 and CDR2: SGHTA and FQGTGA. The CDR3 consists of 13 residues. Between the trimmed V and J ends, which lost 2 bases and 4 bases, there was a span of 9 bases.

The chain joins TRBV9 to TRBJ2-2; 10 positions agree with TRBD2. The V segment lost 4 bases and the J segment 1 base; nucleotides outside the gene matches: 10. This CDR3 spans 18 amino acids. CDR1 and CDR2 from the germline V gene are SGDLS and YYNGEE. The CDR3 protein is CASSIDLAGVLNTGELFF. The CDR3 DNA reads as TGTGCCAGCAGCATCGATCTAGCGGGAGTCCTGAACACCGGGGAGCTGTTTTTT.

The chain is built from TRBV9 and TRBJ1-1, with D unclear. V lost 4 bases and J 1 base, leaving 11 bases between the germline ends. The germline gives CDR1 SGDLS, CDR2 YYNGEE. The CDR3 consists of 14 residues. The CDR3 DNA reads TGTGCCAGCAGCAGTACGACGGGGAACACTGAAGCTTTCTTT. This gives the protein CASSSTTGNTEAFF.

The V and J genes are TRBV19 and TRBJ1-2; TRBD1 matches at 11 bases. Germline V gene data show CDR1 as LNHDA and CDR2 as SQIVND (reference sequence). V trimming: 0 bases; J trimming: 3 bases; junction bases outside the gene matches: 9. The CDR3 consists of 18 residues. The CDR3: CASSIDLTAGQGDYGYTF. The CDR3 DNA sequence: TGTGCCAGTAGTATAGATCTAACGGCGGGACAGGGGGACTATGGCTACACCTTC.

The chain has TRBV7-3 and TRBJ2-3; the D is unclear. The V gene lost 5 bases and the J gene lost 2 bases, with 8 bases spanning the gap. CDR1 SGHTA and CDR2 FQGTGA come from the germline V gene. The CDR3 extends over 13 amino acids. The CDR3 region is CASSLGYTDTQYF. CDR3 sequence (DNA): TGTGCCAGCAGCCTCGGTTACACAGATACGCAGTATTTT.

The rearrangement links TRBV7-6 to TRBJ1-5; D may be TRBD1 (5 bases). Germline loops: CDR1 SGHVS, CDR2 FNYEAQ. Trimming removed 0 bases at V and 4 bases at J, with 10 bases between. The CDR3 sequence is 15 residues long. The CDR3: CASSLAPGGNQPQHF. The CDR3 coding sequence is TGTGCCAGCAGCTTAGCGCCGGGGGGAAATCAGCCCCAGCATTTT.

About this clone itself: One end of the junction does not line up with germline, which may come from a read error. The chain couples TRBV27 to TRBJ2-7; TRBD1 aligns across 7 bases. This CDR3 has 15 amino acids. Germline-derived CDR1 and CDR2 are MNHEY and SMNVEV (reference sequence). The DNA of the CDR3 is TGTGCCAGCAGTCCATACAGGGGTTCCCTTTCGCAGCAATACTTC. This gives the protein CASSPYRGSLSQQYF.

In its sample, this clone is large. The V gene is TRBV9, the J gene TRBJ1-2; D unclear. Trimming took off 0 bases at V and 2 bases at J, with 11 bases between the two ends. The CDR3 has 15 amino acids. In germline, CDR1 is SGDLS, CDR2 YYNGEE. Here the CDR3 reads CASSVGNSLNYGYTF. The CDR3 DNA sequence: TGTGCCAGCAGCGTAGGGAACAGCCTCAACTATGGCTACACCTTC.

The chain joins TRBV4-2 to TRBJ2-3; TRBD1 aligns across 9 bases. Germline-derived CDR1 and CDR2 are LGHNA and YNFKEQ. Trimming at V came to 1 base and at J to 6 bases, leaving 5 bases not matched to a gene. The CDR3 has 15 amino acids. CDR3 sequence (DNA): TGTGCCAGCAGCCAAGGGGGACAGGGTCGGGATACGCAGTATTTT. Translated, it gives CASSQGGQGRDTQYF.

J is TRBJ2-7 and V is TRBV9; 8 bases align to TRBD2. The CDR3 is 16 residues long. Unmatched junction bases numbered 9, after V lost 4 bases and J lost 0 bases. Germline CDR1 is SGDLS and CDR2 is YYNGEE. The CDR3 region is CASSSYSGATSYEQYF. As DNA, the CDR3 is TGTGCCAGCAGCTCATATAGCGGGGCGACCTCCTACGAGCAGTACTTC.

CDR3 sequence reads: CASSLGLDRLNTEAFF. CDR3 in DNA: TGCGCCAGCAGCTTGGGGCTAGACAGGTTGAACACTGAAGCTTTCTTT. The chain recombines TRBV5-1 with TRBJ1-1; tentatively, D is TRBD1 (6 bases). Germline V gives CDR1 SGHRS, CDR2 YFSETQ. V dropped 0 bases and J dropped 0 bases, with 12 bases sitting between them. The CDR3 is 16 amino acids. Full variable domain (remainder filled in from reference TRBV5-1 and TRBJ1-1): KAGVTQTPRYLIKTRGQQVTLSCSPISGHRSVSWYQQTPGQGLQFLFEYFSETQRNKGNFPGRFSGRQFSNSRSEMNVSTLELGDSALYLCASSLGLDRLNTEAFFGQGTRLTVV.

The chain is built from TRBV6-5 and TRBJ1-1; D gene ambiguous. This CDR3 spans 12 amino acids. V was shortened by 8 bases and J by 11 bases, with 18 bases between the two germline ends. Germline CDR1 MNHEY, CDR2 SVGAGI. The CDR3 DNA sequence: TGTGCCAGCCGCAGCGTAATCACCGGGGCTTTCTTT. Translating gives CASRSVITGAFF.